The present T cell receptor (beta chain) was sequenced within a study of T cell responses to AZD1222 COVID-19 vaccine. CDR3 length: 13 amino acids. The ends were cut back, 3 bases at V and 0 bases at J, with 9 bases in the middle. Germline V gives CDR1 DFQATT, CDR2 SNEGSKA (reference sequence). This clone was detected a few times. Data came from immunoSEQ multiplex PCR; TCRdb stores just in-frame clones and leaves some out. The sample includes about 100,000 clones, more than 80% of them seen just once. This TCR came from an adult who received the AZD1222 COVID-19 vaccine. The sequencing here drew on peripheral blood, taken 28 days after the second AZD1222 dose. The chain combines TRBV20-1 with TRBJ2-7; possibly TRBD1 or TRBD2 for D (5 bases each). CDR3 sequence: CSASPGSSYEQYF. The DNA of the CDR3 is TGCAGTGCTAGTCCAGGGAGCTCCTACGAGCAGTACTTC.